Listed here are 8 T cell receptor beta chains from one sample, sequenced in a study of identical twins' blood T cells. A single record per CDR3 protein comes from TCRdb applying MiXCR to the 5' RACE reads. The sample consists of 300,000 to 400,000 distinct CDR3 sequences, over 25% of them appearing once. Sequencing used PBMCs. These receptors were collected from a woman aged 18 to 49 in good health.

V and J are TRBV20-1 and TRBJ1-1; D might be TRBD1 (6 bases). Germline loops: CDR1 DFQATT, CDR2 SNEGSKA (reference sequence). The CDR3 length is 11 residues. Trimming pared 6 bases from V and 8 bases from J, leaving 13 bases between. The CDR3 DNA reads TGCAGTGCCACCGGGGGCGGAGAAGCTTTCTTT. Protein sequence: CSATGGGEAFF.

The gene calls are TRBV20-1 and TRBJ2-5; tentative D call: TRBD2 (6 bases). CDR1 and CDR2 (germline): DFQATT, SNEGSKA (reference sequence). This CDR3 is built from 14 residues. Trimming cost V 2 bases and J 2 bases, with 12 bases left between them. CDR3 sequence (DNA): TGCAGTGCTAGAACCGGGACTCCTCAAGAGACCCAGTACTTC. This sequence encodes CSARTGTPQETQYF.

The chain is built from TRBV19 and TRBJ1-1; D is perhaps TRBD1 (5 bases). The germline V gene has CDR1 LNHDA and CDR2 SQIVND (reference sequence). V shed 7 bases and J shed 7 bases, with 13 bases lying between them. The CDR3 extends over 12 amino acids. The CDR3 spells CASISRGDEAFF. The CDR3 region has the DNA TGTGCCAGTATTAGCCGGGGGGATGAAGCTTTCTTT. The full variable domain, with the rest looked up from reference TRBV19 and TRBJ1-1, is DGGITQSPKYLFRKEGQNVTLSCEQNLNHDAMYWYRQDPGQGLRLIYYSQIVNDFQKGDIAEGYSVSREKKESFPLTVTSAQKNPTAFYLCASISRGDEAFFGQGTRLTVV.

This clonotype was seen a few times. The rearrangement uses TRBV7-3 and TRBJ2-3, with 8 bases lining up with TRBD2. The V segment lost 2 bases and the J segment 4 bases; nucleotides outside the gene matches: 2. Germline CDR1 and CDR2: SGHTA and FQGTGA. The CDR3 spans 14 residues. CDR3 residues: CASSLVAGSDTQYF. The CDR3 DNA reads TGTGCCAGCAGCTTAGTAGCGGGGTCAGATACGCAGTATTTT.

The table lists this clonotype with many counts. The CDR3 DNA sequence: TGTGCCAGCAGCTTAGAGGGTACGATGAACACTGAAGCTTTCTTT. Residues: CASSLEGTMNTEAFF. V gene TRBV11-2 combines with J gene TRBJ1-1; D is unresolved. CDR3 length: 15 amino acids. Trimming cost V 0 bases and J 0 bases, with 8 bases left between them. Germline values: CDR1 SGHAT, CDR2 FQNNGV.

V is TRBV18 and J is TRBJ2-2; D gene unclear. Germline V CDR1 and CDR2: KGHSH, LQKENI. CDR3 size: 14 residues. Trimming took 8 bases from V and 2 from J, leaving 12 bases between them. The CDR3 here is CASLSNSNTGELFF. CDR3 DNA sequence: TGTGCCAGCCTAAGTAACAGCAACACCGGGGAGCTGTTTTTT.

The chain joins TRBV10-3 to TRBJ2-4, with D perhaps matching TRBD1 (6 bases). V was cut by 4 bases and J by 0 bases, with 13 bases left in between. This CDR3 is built from 16 residues. Germline V gene data show CDR1 as ENHRY and CDR2 as SYGVKD. The CDR3 DNA is TGTGCCATCAGTGGGTCGGGACAAACAGCCAAAAACATTCAGTACTTC. Translated: CAISGSGQTAKNIQYF.

This clonotype was found a few times. This chain connects TRBV5-1 to TRBJ2-7; D is possibly TRBD1 or TRBD2 (5 bases each). Germline V gives CDR1 SGHRS, CDR2 YFSETQ. Trimming stripped 1 base from V and 4 bases from J, with 15 bases between. This CDR3 contains 15 residues. CDR3 sequence: CASSLSWGSPYEQYF. CDR3 sequence (DNA): TGCGCCAGCAGCTTGAGTTGGGGGTCCCCTTACGAGCAGTACTTC.